This TCR beta chain was identified during a study of post-analysis software for immune sequencing data (dated by TCRdb to about 2015). For the study in its entirety: Recorded disease courses included relapsing-remitting, secondary progressive and progressive-relapsing multiple sclerosis, with some patients lacking subtype annotation. Patient repertoires were compared against over ten previously published healthy control repertoires from donors aged about 6 to 27 years. A subset of samples was prepared in parallel using single-end sample barcoding, then pooled and co-amplified after Illumina adapter ligation. What the study reported, not specific to this receptor: The control group was slightly older than the multiple sclerosis patient group. Normalized Chao1 diversity was significantly lower in multiple sclerosis patients than controls, suggesting substantial peripheral T-cell clonal expansion. Direct clustering with F measure revealed strong co-clustering of samples prepared in the same batch, which led to a batch-effect correction. Four to six TRBV segments, including TRBV5-6, TRBV5-1 and TRBV20-1, were significantly more frequent in patients than controls.

The receptor library was made with PCR. TCRdb names Illumina HiSeq 2500 as the instrument used. To reduce PCR and sequencing biases, unique molecular identifiers were built into the TCR beta cDNA libraries. Every 1 to 10 million input T cells yielded 500,000 or so cDNA molecules, meaning each molecule approximated one T cell. The patient libraries were prepared and sequenced using the same protocol as the earlier healthy control dataset. Samples belonging to the same batch were prepared together, multiplexed and sequenced on a shared HiSeq lane. In the source study's methods: MIGEC was used to process the raw barcoded reads, and molecular identifier groups with only a single read were discarded before consensus assembly and CDR3 extraction. VDJtools was used for post-analysis of the clonotype tables, with diversity normalized by down-sampling every dataset to the smallest sample size. In repertoire overlap clustering, CDR3 amino acid sequences, but not nucleotide sequences, were matched to correct batch-related cross-sample contamination. TCRdb passed the public sequencing reads through fastp at Q25 and MiXCR, retaining productive beta sequences. Duplicate CDR3 protein sequences are folded into a single record with the most common DNA and genes. None of the V and J calls come from the authors' own analysis; TCRdb made them. Present in this sample are fewer than 850,000 distinct CDR3 sequences, about 32% of which were seen just once. Clones ranked in the top ten supply around 0.56% of the sample.

The germline V end is reduced by 5 bases and the J end by 0 bases; junction bases left unmatched: 12. The germline V gene yields SGHAT for CDR1 and FQNNGV for CDR2. Its CDR3 holds 18 amino acids, cysteine through phenylalanine. Left in the record is the CDR3 DNA by itself, 54 bases read in frame from the first base. Remarks on this clonotype: No cognate antigen has been identified for it. Base-call qualities are not available, and no considerably larger clone is one nucleotide away.

TCR beta repertoires were profiled from peripheral blood of approximately 13 young patients with multiple sclerosis to demonstrate the VDJtools post-analysis software. The multiple sclerosis patients were children and adolescents between roughly 6 and 16 years of age. Sequencing was performed on blood. The chain uses TRBV11-2 and TRBJ2-1, with 8 bases in between that match TRBD2. The clonotype was recovered from a girl between 5 and 17 years old with multiple sclerosis. Here the CDR3 is given as CASSRFVGRGASYNEQFF. The nucleotides are TGTGCCAGCAGCCGATTCGTAGGGCGGGGGGCCTCCTACAATGAGCAGTTCTTC.